The 3 T cell receptor beta chains reported below all come from one sample, sequenced in a study of Ad26.COV2.S vaccination and SARS-CoV-2 variants. Noted treatment: roughly 20 received Ad26.COV2.S at low or high dose, single or two shots; about 5 received placebo; per-sample allocation not given. Vaccine and placebo recipients were sampled on day 63 after the first injection. Assay: immunoSEQ multiplex PCR; the TCRdb copy retains only in-frame clones and omits some. The sample consists of 350,000 to 500,000 clones, around 90% of them appearing once. The sequences come from peripheral blood, collected in a trial of Ad26.COV2.S vaccine versus placebo. These receptors originate from a person aged 18-60 years who received the Ad26.COV2.S COVID-19 vaccine or a placebo.

The V call is TRBV27, the J call TRBJ1-4; D is possibly TRBD1 (5 bases). This CDR3 comprises 14 residues. Germline CDR1 reads MNHEY; CDR2 reads SMNVEV (reference sequence). Trimming took off 8 bases at V and 0 bases at J, with 10 bases between the two ends. The CDR3 DNA is TGTGCCAGCCAAAGGGGAGCAACTAATGAAAAACTGTTTTTT. Its translation: CASQRGATNEKLFF.

The rearrangement uses TRBV27 and TRBJ1-2; a possible D gene is TRBD1 (5 bases). Per germline, CDR1 MNHEY and CDR2 SMNVEV (reference sequence). Between the trimmed V and J ends, which lost 3 bases and 8 bases, there was a span of 16 bases. CDR3 length equals 14 residues. CDR3 in DNA: TGTGCCAGCAGTTTTGGGGGTTCCTCGGAAGGCTACACCTTC. Translating it yields CASSFGGSSEGYTF.

The rearrangement joins TRBV24-1 to TRBJ2-7; a weak D match, TRBD2 (5 bases). Trimming left V 4 bases short and J 6 bases short, with 18 bases between. This CDR3 has 15 amino acids. Per germline, CDR1 KGHDR and CDR2 SFDVKD. The CDR3, as DNA: TGTGCCACCAGTGACCCGAGGGCCCAACCCGGCGAGCAGTACTTC. This codes for CATSDPRAQPGEQYF.